This TCR beta chain was sequenced for a study of control samples from healthy donors and cancer patients. Trimming pared 6 bases from V and 2 bases from J, leaving 13 bases between. The germline gives CDR1 LNHDA, CDR2 SQIVND (reference sequence). The CDR3 loop spans 14 amino acids. Generated by immunoSEQ multiplex PCR, the TCRdb table keeps only in-frame clones and is missing some. Altogether 150,000 or so clones are present, approximately 90% being singletons, with the ten largest covering 0.68%. The material sequenced was blood. This TCR came from a woman aged 30 to 39 in good health. The chain employs TRBV19 and TRBJ1-2; possibly TRBD1 for D (6 bases). CDR3 sequence (DNA): TGTGCCAGTAGCCCGGACAGCGAAAACTATGGCTACACCTTC. Amino acid sequence: CASSPDSENYGYTF.